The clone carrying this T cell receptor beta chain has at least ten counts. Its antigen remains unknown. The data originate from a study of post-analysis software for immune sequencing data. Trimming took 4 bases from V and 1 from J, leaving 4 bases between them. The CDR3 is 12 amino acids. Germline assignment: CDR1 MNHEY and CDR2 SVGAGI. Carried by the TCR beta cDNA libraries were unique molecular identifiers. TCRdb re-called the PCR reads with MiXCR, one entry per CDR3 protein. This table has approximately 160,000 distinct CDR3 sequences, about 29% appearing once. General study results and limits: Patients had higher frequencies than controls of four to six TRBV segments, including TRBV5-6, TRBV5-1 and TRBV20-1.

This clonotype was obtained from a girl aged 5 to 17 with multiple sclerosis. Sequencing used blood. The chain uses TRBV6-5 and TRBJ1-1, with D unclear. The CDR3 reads CASSSGNTEAFF. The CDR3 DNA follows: TGTGCCAGCAGTTCTGGGAACACTGAAGCTTTCTTT.